The TCR beta chain described here comes from a study of tumor-infiltrating lymphocytes in primary liver carcinoma. This clonotype was seen many times. Germline DNA was also extracted, and blood RNA derived from unsorted whole blood. TCR beta cDNA came from about 0.55 ug total RNA, primed with a constant-region primer. Libraries of TCR beta came from three nested multiplex PCR rounds with slightly modified ARM-PCR. Two initial PCR rounds of approximately 10 cycles each paired TRBV1-TRBV30 forward primers with a C-beta reverse primer. TCRdb redid the calling of the multiplex PCR reads with MiXCR, one entry per CDR3 protein. The sample has more than 150,000 distinct CDR3 sequences, over 50% seen once. From germline, CDR1 is SQVTM and CDR2 ANQGSEA. The CDR3 loop spans 12 amino acids. Trimming cost V 4 bases and J 7 bases, with 14 bases left between them.

The chain combines TRBV29-1 with TRBJ2-7; D uncertain. The source of this sequence is a man aged 35 to 55 with primary liver carcinoma and hepatitis B virus infection. The sample was peripheral blood. The CDR3 DNA reads as TGCAGCGTTGCCGGACCCCCGGAGGAGCAGTACTTC. This sequence encodes CSVAGPPEEQYF.